This passage covers 26 T cell receptor beta chains from one sample sequenced in a study of cytotoxic CD8 clonotypes in ibrutinib-treated CLL. The protocol was immunoSEQ multiplex PCR, while the TCRdb copy is restricted to in-frame clones and leaves out a portion. The table records about 60,000 clones, roughly 50% of them present only once. The starting material was PBMCs, obtained after 24 months of ibrutinib treatment. These receptor sequences come from a human donor with chronic lymphocytic leukemia.

The rearrangement links TRBV15 to TRBJ2-5, with 10 bases identical to TRBD1. V lost 2 bases and J lost 7; bases outside the gene matches: 4. Germline values: CDR1 LNHNV, CDR2 YYDKDF (reference sequence). CDR3 length equals 14 residues. The CDR3 sequence: CATSRPGQGLTQYF. The CDR3 nucleotides are TGTGCCACCAGCAGACCGGGACAGGGGTTGACCCAGTACTTC.

In its sample, this clone was seen a few times. The chain is built from TRBV28 and TRBJ1-2; TRBD1 matches 7 bases. This CDR3 has 14 amino acids. The ends lost 2 bases at V and 14 bases at J; junction bases unmatched: 14. Per the germline V gene, CDR1 is MDHEN and CDR2 is SYDVKM. As DNA, the CDR3 is TGTGCCAGCAGTTTAAGGGGAGGGGGCGTGATTTTGACCTTC. Its protein is CASSLRGGGVILTF.

The chain links TRBV20-1 to TRBJ2-1; D gene ambiguous. Trimming took off 7 bases at V and 4 bases at J, with 8 bases between the two ends. The CDR3 has 11 amino acids. The germline gives CDR1 DFQATT, CDR2 SNEGSKA (reference sequence). The CDR3 DNA sequence: TGCAGTGTTCCACGGTACAATGAGCAGTTCTTC. Its protein is CSVPRYNEQFF.

This chain uses TRBV11-2 with TRBJ2-5, with 7 bases matching TRBD2. This CDR3 has 14 residues. Germline V gives CDR1 SGHAT, CDR2 FQNNGV. The trim removed 3 bases at V and 2 bases at J, leaving 3 bases unmatched. CDR3 in DNA: TGTGCCAGCAGCTTTTCGGGGGGTCAAGAGACCCAGTACTTC. Its protein product is CASSFSGGQETQYF. Full variable domain (outside the CDR3, taken from reference TRBV11-2 and TRBJ2-5): EAGVAQSPRYKIIEKRQSVAFWCNPISGHATLYWYQQILGQGPKLLIQFQNNGVVDDSQLPKDRFSAERLKGVDSTLKIQPAKLEDSAVYLCASSFSGGQETQYFGPGTRLLVL.

This clone is a singleton in its sample. The CDR3 sequence is CASPHKTEQYV. CDR3 DNA sequence: TGTGCTAGTCCCCATAAGACCGAGCAGTACGTC. J is TRBJ2-7 and V is TRBV12-5; D not certain. The CDR3 sequence is 11 residues long. Trimming removed 8 bases from V and 6 bases from J, with 11 bases in between. CDR1 and CDR2 (germline): LGHNT, FRNRAP.

This clone appeared a few times. V and J are TRBV2 and TRBJ1-5; D perhaps matches TRBD1 (5 bases). V lost 2 bases and J 6 bases, leaving 14 bases between the germline ends. CDR3 length equals 15 residues. Germline CDR1 is SNHLY and CDR2 is FYNNEI. DNA for the CDR3: TGTGCCAGCAGTGAAAGGCAGGGATTGAGTCAGCCCCAGCATTTT. This encodes CASSERQGLSQPQHF.

The chain couples TRBV19 to TRBJ1-1; TRBD1 matches 9 bases. V lost 6 bases, J lost 7 bases, and 6 bases stayed unmatched. The CDR3 has 13 amino acids. The germline V gene encodes CDR1 LNHDA and CDR2 SQIVND (reference sequence). The CDR3 protein is CASSSTGGIEAFF. In nucleotides, the CDR3 is TGTGCCAGTAGCTCGACAGGGGGGATTGAAGCTTTCTTT.

J is TRBJ2-7 and V is TRBV27; 7 nucleotides line up with TRBD2. This CDR3 is built from 14 residues. V dropped 3 bases and J dropped 1; count of bases not matched to a gene: 3. The germline V gene has CDR1 MNHEY and CDR2 SMNVEV (reference sequence). CDR3 in DNA: TGTGCCAGCAGTTTGCAGCGGGGATCCTACGAGCAGTACTTC. It codes for CASSLQRGSYEQYF.

The chain carries TRBV5-1 and TRBJ2-7; D tentatively reads TRBD1 or TRBD2 (6 bases each). The CDR3 consists of 15 residues. CDR1 is SGHRS and CDR2 is YFSETQ in the germline V gene. Trimming took 2 bases from V and 0 from J, leaving 12 bases between them. This CDR3 is CASSFRGHSSYEQYF. The CDR3 DNA follows: TGCGCCAGCAGCTTCCGGGGGCATAGCTCCTACGAGCAGTACTTC.

This clone occurred a few times. This chain uses TRBV12-5 with TRBJ2-2, with TRBD1 matching over 10 bases. The CDR3 loop spans 14 amino acids. The V gene end was trimmed by 3 bases and the J gene end by 6 bases; junction bases not matched to a gene: 1. Germline CDR1 reads LGHNT; CDR2 reads FRNRAP. DNA for the CDR3: TGTGCTAGTGGTTTCGGGACAGGGGCCGGGGAGCTGTTTTTT. As protein: CASGFGTGAGELFF. Using reference TRBV12-5 and TRBJ2-2 for the parts outside the CDR3, the full variable domain is DARVTQTPRHKVTEMGQEVTMRCQPILGHNTVFWYRQTMMQGLELLAYFRNRAPLDDSGMPKDRFSAEMPDATLATLKIQPSEPRDSAVYFCASGFGTGAGELFFGEGSRLTVL.

J is TRBJ2-7 and V is TRBV30; D is unresolved. The length of the CDR3 is 11 residues. Germline lookup yields CDR1 GTSNPN and CDR2 SVGIG (reference sequence). V was pared by 5 bases and J by 3 bases, with 8 bases between. Here the CDR3 reads CAWSHYYEQYF. The CDR3 nucleotides read TGTGCCTGGTCACACTACTACGAGCAGTACTTC.

This chain's CDR3 is CASSLAGGTEQFF. The DNA for the CDR3 is TGTGCCAGCAGTCTAGCGGGAGGGACTGAGCAGTTCTTC. The rearrangement joins TRBV6-1 to TRBJ2-1, with 12 bases that match TRBD2. The CDR3 is made up of 13 amino acids. V gave up 5 bases and J gave up 9 bases; unmatched junction bases: 2. Germline CDR1 MNHNS, CDR2 SASEGT.

The V and J genes are TRBV2 and TRBJ2-7; 7 bases are shared with TRBD1. The V and J ends lost 5 bases and 3 bases, in that order; junction bases with no gene match: 4. Germline CDR1 SNHLY, CDR2 FYNNEI. CDR3 length equals 13 residues. CDR3 region: CASSTRDSYEQYF. CDR3 nucleotide sequence: TGTGCCAGCAGTACCCGGGACAGCTACGAGCAGTACTTC.

J is TRBJ1-5 and V is TRBV18; perhaps TRBD1 as D (6 bases). With 5 bases removed from V and 3 bases from J, the gap between germline ends came to 17 bases. There are 16 residues in the CDR3. Germline V gene data show CDR1 as KGHSH and CDR2 as LQKENI. The CDR3 loop reads CASSASKGVVNQPQHF. The CDR3 coding sequence is TGTGCCAGCTCAGCCAGTAAGGGGGTTGTCAATCAGCCCCAGCATTTT.

For the CDR3, the DNA is TGCGCCAGCAGCCCCCTCGGGGTGACAGGGTATGGCTACACCTTC. This gives the protein CASSPLGVTGYGYTF. The rearrangement uses TRBV4-1 and TRBJ1-2, with 7 bases lining up with TRBD1. This CDR3 is 15 amino acids long. The germline gives CDR1 MGHRA, CDR2 YSYEKL. V lost 4 bases, J lost 5 bases, and 10 bases stayed unmatched.

This sequence joins TRBV30 and TRBJ2-2; 7 bases fit TRBD2. The CDR3 length is 14 residues. In germline, CDR1 is GTSNPN, CDR2 SVGIG (reference sequence). V lost 4 bases, J lost 7 bases, and 9 bases stayed unmatched. The CDR3 nucleotides are TGTGCCTGGAAGGGCGGGAGAGAGGACGGGGAGCTGTTTTTT. Amino acid sequence: CAWKGGREDGELFF.

This clone was detected a few times. The rearrangement links TRBV5-1 to TRBJ1-1; D not resolved. Deletions cut 3 bases from V and 4 bases from J, with 7 bases between. The CDR3 spans 12 residues. CDR1 is SGHRS, CDR2 YFSETQ, per germline. The CDR3 reads CASSSLGTEAFF. The CDR3 DNA follows: TGCGCCAGCAGCTCGCTCGGCACTGAAGCTTTCTTT.

This chain links TRBV19 with TRBJ2-3, with D perhaps given as TRBD1 or TRBD2 (5 bases each). Germline lookup yields CDR1 LNHDA and CDR2 SQIVND (reference sequence). The V and J ends lost 2 bases and 0 bases respectively, with 15 bases between them. This CDR3 contains 17 residues. The CDR3 nucleotides are TGTGCCAGTAGTATATTAGGTCAGGGACGAAGCACAGATACGCAGTATTTT. Protein sequence: CASSILGQGRSTDTQYF.

The chain joins TRBV7-8 to TRBJ1-2; the D is unclear. The CDR3 consists of 15 residues. From germline, CDR1 is SGHVS and CDR2 FQNEAQ. The V end lost 5 bases, the J end lost 0 bases, and 13 bases lay between the germline ends. This CDR3 reads CASSPQVSANYGYTF. CDR3 DNA sequence: TGTGCCAGCAGCCCCCAGGTCTCCGCTAACTATGGCTACACCTTC.

This clone was found a few times. The V call is TRBV2, the J call TRBJ2-3, with D tentatively TRBD1 (5 bases). Between the trimmed V and J ends, which lost 4 bases and 3 bases, there was a span of 17 bases. The CDR3 sequence is 16 residues long. Germline-derived CDR1 and CDR2 are SNHLY and FYNNEI. The CDR3 sequence is CASSAESLGATDTQYF. The CDR3 DNA sequence: TGTGCCAGCAGTGCGGAGTCCCTAGGGGCAACAGATACGCAGTATTTT.

This clone was observed a few times. The chain is built from TRBV28 and TRBJ1-5; D not certain. The germline CDR1 and CDR2 sequences are MDHEN and SYDVKM. V lost 7 bases, J lost 2 bases, and 9 bases lay in between. The CDR3 length is 13 residues. The CDR3 nucleotides read TGTGCCAGCACTCTAGGACGCAATCAGCCCCAGCATTTT. This sequence encodes CASTLGRNQPQHF. Supplemented by reference TRBV28 and TRBJ1-5, the full variable domain reads DVKVTQSSRYLVKRTGEKVFLECVQDMDHENMFWYRQDPGLGLRLIYFSYDVKMKEKGDIPEGYSVSREKKERFSLILESASTNQTSMYLCASTLGRNQPQHFGDGTRLSIL.

V is TRBV2 and J is TRBJ2-1; a possible D gene is TRBD1 (5 bases). CDR1 is SNHLY, CDR2 FYNNEI, per germline. This CDR3 has 12 amino acids. V was pared by 5 bases and J by 8 bases, with 10 bases between. Here the CDR3 reads CASSFEGDEQFF. The CDR3 DNA reads TGTGCCAGCAGTTTTGAAGGGGATGAGCAGTTCTTC.

The CDR3 nucleotides read TGTGCCAGCAGTTTAGGATCTGGGGCCAACGTCCTGACTTTC. Encoded protein: CASSLGSGANVLTF. This chain links TRBV27 with TRBJ2-6, with D unresolved. Germline V gene sequence: CDR1 MNHEY, CDR2 SMNVEV (reference sequence). CDR3 length: 14 amino acids. Trimming took off 2 bases at V and 1 base at J, with 3 bases between the two ends. Using reference TRBV27 and TRBJ2-6 for the parts outside the CDR3, the full variable domain is EAQVTQNPRYLITVTGKKLTVTCSQNMNHEYMSWYRQDPGLGLRQIYYSMNVEVTDKGDVPEGYKVSRKEKRNFPLILESPSPNQTSLYFCASSLGSGANVLTFGAGSRLTVL.

The CDR3 nucleotides are TGCAGTGCTATTACAGGGACCGAGCAGTACTTC. Translation gives CSAITGTEQYF. V gene TRBV20-1 combines with J gene TRBJ2-7; a possible D gene is TRBD1 (6 bases). The ends were cut back, 4 bases at V and 6 bases at J, with 10 bases in the middle. The length of the CDR3 is 11 residues. CDR1 and CDR2 from the germline V gene are DFQATT and SNEGSKA (reference sequence).

The chain links TRBV5-8 to TRBJ2-7, with D possibly being TRBD2 (6 bases). The V end lost 0 bases, the J end lost 2 bases, and 15 bases lay between the germline ends. This CDR3 contains 16 residues. CDR1 SGHTS and CDR2 YDEGEE come from the germline V gene. CDR3 sequence (DNA): TGTGCCAGCAGCTTGGGTCCGGGGGACCCTCCCTACGAGCAGTACGTC. Translating it yields CASSLGPGDPPYEQYV.

The chain carries TRBV27 and TRBJ2-7, with TRBD2 matching 7 bases. This CDR3 has 13 residues. J gave up 2 bases and V 5 bases, and 3 bases lay outside the gene matches. CDR1 and CDR2 from the germline V gene are MNHEY and SMNVEV (reference sequence). Here the CDR3 DNA reads TGTGCCAGCAGTCCGGGGGGACCCTACGAGCAGTACGTC. Protein: CASSPGGPYEQYV.